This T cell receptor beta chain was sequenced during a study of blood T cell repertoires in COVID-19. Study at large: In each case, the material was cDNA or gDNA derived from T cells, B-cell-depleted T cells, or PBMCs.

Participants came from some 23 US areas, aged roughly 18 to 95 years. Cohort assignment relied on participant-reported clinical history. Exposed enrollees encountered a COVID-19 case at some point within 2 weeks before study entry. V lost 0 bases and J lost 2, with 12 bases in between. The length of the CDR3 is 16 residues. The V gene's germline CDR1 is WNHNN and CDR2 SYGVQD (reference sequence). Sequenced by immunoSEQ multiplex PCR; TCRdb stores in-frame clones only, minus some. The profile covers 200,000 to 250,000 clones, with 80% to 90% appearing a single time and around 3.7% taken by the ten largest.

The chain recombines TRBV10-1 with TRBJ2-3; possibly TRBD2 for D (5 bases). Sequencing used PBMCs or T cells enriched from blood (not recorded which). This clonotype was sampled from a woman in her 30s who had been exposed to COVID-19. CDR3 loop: CASSESRRALTDTQYF. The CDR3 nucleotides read TGCGCCAGCAGTGAGTCACGGCGGGCGCTCACAGATACGCAGTATTTT.